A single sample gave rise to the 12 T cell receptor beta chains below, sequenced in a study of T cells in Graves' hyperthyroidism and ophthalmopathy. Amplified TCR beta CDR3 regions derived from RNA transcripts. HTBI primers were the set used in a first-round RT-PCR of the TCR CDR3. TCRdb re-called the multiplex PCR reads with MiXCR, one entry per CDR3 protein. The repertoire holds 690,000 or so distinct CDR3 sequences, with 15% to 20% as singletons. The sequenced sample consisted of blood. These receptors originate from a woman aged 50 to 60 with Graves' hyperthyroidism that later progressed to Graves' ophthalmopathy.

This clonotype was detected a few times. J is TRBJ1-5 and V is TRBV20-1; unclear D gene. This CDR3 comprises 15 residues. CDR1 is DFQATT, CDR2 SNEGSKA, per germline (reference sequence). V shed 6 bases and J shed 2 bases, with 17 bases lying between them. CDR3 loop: CSASWTVAGNQPQHF. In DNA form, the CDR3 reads TGCAGTGCAAGTTGGACTGTCGCCGGCAATCAGCCCCAGCATTTT.

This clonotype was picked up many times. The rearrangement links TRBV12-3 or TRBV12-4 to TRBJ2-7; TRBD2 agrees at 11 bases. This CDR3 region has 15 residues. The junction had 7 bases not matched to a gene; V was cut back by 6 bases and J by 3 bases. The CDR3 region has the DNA TGTGCCAGCAGCTTACTAGCGGGGGAGAGCTACGAGCAGTACTTC. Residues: CASSLLAGESYEQYF.

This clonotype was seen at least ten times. CDR3 in amino acids: CASSQVPSGPNTEAFF. The CDR3 region has the DNA TGTGCCAGCAGCCAAGTGCCCTCCGGACCTAACACTGAAGCTTTCTTT. The genes are TRBV3-1 and TRBJ1-1; D not certain. Per germline, CDR1 LGHDT and CDR2 YNNKEL (reference sequence). V shed 1 base and J shed 2 bases, with 14 bases lying between them. The length of the CDR3 is 16 residues.

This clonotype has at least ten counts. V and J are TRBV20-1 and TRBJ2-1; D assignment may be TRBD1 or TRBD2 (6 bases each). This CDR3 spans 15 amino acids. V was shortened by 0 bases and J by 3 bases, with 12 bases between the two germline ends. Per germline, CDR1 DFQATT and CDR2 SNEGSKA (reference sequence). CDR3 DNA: TGCAGTGCTAGAGATCTGGAGGGGGGCTACAATGAGCAGTTCTTC. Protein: CSARDLEGGYNEQFF.

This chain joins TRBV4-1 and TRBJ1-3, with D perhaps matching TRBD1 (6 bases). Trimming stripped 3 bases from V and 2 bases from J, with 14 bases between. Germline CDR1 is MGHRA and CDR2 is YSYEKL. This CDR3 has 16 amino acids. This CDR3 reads CASSHPGTQTGNTIYF. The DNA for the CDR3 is TGCGCCAGCAGCCACCCCGGGACACAAACTGGAAACACCATATATTTT.

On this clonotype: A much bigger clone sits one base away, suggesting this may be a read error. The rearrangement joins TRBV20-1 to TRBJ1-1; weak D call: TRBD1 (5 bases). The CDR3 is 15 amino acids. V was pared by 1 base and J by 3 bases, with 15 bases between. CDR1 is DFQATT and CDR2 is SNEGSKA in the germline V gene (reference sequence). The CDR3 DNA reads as TGCAGTGCTAGAGGGTCATGGGGAGGGGACACTGAAGCTTTCTTT. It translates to CSARGSWGGDTEAFF.

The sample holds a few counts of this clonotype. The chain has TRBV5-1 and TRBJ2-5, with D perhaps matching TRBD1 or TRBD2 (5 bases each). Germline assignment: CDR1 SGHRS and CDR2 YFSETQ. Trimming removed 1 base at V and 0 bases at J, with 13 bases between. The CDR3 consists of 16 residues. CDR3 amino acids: CASSLNSWGYQETQYF. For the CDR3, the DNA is TGCGCCAGCAGCTTGAATAGCTGGGGGTACCAAGAGACCCAGTACTTC. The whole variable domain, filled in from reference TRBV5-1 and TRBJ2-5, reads KAGVTQTPRYLIKTRGQQVTLSCSPISGHRSVSWYQQTPGQGLQFLFEYFSETQRNKGNFPGRFSGRQFSNSRSEMNVSTLELGDSALYLCASSLNSWGYQETQYFGPGTRLLVL.

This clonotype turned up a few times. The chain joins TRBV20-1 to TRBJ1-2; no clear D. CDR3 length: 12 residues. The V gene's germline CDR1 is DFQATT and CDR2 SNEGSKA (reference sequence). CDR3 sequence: CQLGEGRYGYTF. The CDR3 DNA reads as TGCCAGCTAGGCGAAGGGAGGTATGGCTACACCTTC.

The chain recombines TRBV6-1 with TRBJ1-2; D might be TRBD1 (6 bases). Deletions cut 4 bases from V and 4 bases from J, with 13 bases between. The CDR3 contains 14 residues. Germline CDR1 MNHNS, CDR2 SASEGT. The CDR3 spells CASSVQGPGYGYTF. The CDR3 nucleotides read TGTGCCAGCAGTGTTCAGGGGCCGGGCTATGGCTACACCTTC.

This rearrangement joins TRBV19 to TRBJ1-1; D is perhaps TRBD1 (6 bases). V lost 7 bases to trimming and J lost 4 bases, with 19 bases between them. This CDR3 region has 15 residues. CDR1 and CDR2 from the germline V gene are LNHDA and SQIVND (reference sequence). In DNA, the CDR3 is TGTGCCAGTAACAAGGACAGTTCTAGGACCACTGAAGCTTTCTTT. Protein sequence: CASNKDSSRTTEAFF.

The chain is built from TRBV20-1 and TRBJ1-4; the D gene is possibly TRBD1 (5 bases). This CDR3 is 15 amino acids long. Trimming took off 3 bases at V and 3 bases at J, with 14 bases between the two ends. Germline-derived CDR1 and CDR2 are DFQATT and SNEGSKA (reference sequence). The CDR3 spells CSASHGGAPNEKLFF. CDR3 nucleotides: TGCAGTGCTAGCCATGGTGGGGCCCCTAATGAAAAACTGTTTTTT.

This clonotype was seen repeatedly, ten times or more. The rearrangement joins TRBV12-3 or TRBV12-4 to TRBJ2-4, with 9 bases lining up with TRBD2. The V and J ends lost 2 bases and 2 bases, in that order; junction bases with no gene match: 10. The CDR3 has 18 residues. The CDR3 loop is CASSLWRGGSLSKNIQYF. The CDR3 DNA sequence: TGTGCCAGCAGTTTATGGCGGGGGGGCAGTCTGTCCAAAAACATTCAGTACTTC.